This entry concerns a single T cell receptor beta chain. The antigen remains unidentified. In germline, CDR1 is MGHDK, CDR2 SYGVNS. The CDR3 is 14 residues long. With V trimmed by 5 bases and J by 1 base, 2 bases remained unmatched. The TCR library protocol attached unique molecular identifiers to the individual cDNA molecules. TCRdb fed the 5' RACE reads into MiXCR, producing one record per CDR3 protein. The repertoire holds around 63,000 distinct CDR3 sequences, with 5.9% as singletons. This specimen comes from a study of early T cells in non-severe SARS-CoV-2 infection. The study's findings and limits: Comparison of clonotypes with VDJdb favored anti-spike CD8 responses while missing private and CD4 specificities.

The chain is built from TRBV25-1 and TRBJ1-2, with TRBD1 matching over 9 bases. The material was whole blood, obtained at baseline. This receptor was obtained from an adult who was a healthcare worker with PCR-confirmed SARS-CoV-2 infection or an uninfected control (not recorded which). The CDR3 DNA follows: TGTGCCAGCAGTAAGGGACAGGGTAACTATGGCTACACCTTC. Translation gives CASSKGQGNYGYTF.